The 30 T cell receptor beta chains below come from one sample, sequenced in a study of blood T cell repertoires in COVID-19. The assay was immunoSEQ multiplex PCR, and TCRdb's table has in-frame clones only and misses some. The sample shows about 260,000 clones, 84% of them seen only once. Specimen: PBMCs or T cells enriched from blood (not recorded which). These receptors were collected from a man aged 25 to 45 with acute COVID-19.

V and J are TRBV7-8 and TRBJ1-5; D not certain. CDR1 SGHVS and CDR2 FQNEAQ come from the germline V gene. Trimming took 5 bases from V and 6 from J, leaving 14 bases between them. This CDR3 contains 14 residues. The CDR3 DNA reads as TGTGCCAGCAGCGGGCCCGGGAAGGCTCAGCCCCAGCATTTT. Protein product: CASSGPGKAQPQHF.

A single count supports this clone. CDR3 sequence: CSASRQGTRNTEAFF. The CDR3 coding sequence is TGCAGTGCTAGTAGACAGGGGACTCGAAACACTGAAGCTTTCTTT. The rearrangement uses TRBV20-1 and TRBJ1-1; 8 positions agree with TRBD1. V lost 3 bases to trimming and J lost 2 bases; unmatched junction nucleotides: 8. Germline values: CDR1 DFQATT, CDR2 SNEGSKA (reference sequence). This CDR3 is 15 amino acids long.

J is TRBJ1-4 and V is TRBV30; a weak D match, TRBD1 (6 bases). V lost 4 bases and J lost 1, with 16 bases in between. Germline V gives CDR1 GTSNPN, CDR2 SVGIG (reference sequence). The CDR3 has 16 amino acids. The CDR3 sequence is CAWNQGFLGTNEKLFF. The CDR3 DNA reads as TGTGCCTGGAACCAGGGGTTTTTGGGAACTAATGAAAAACTGTTTTTT.

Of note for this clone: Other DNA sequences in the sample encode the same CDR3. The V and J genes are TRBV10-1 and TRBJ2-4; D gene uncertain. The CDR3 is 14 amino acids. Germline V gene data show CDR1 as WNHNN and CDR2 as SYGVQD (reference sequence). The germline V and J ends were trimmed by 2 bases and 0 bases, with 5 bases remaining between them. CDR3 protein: CASSEPGAKNIQYF. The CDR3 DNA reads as TGCGCCAGCAGTGAGCCGGGAGCCAAAAACATTCAGTACTTC.

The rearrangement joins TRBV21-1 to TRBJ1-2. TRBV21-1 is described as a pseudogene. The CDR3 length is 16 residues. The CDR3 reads CASSERGGGLPYGYTF. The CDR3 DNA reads TGTGCCAGCAGCGAACGTGGGGGGGGGCTACCCTATGGCTACACCTTC.

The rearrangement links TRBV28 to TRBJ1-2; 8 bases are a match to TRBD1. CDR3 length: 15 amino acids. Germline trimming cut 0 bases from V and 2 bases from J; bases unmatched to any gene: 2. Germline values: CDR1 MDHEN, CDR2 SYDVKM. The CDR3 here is CASSLWRQGNYGYTF. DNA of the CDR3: TGTGCCAGCAGTTTATGGCGACAGGGGAACTATGGCTACACCTTC.

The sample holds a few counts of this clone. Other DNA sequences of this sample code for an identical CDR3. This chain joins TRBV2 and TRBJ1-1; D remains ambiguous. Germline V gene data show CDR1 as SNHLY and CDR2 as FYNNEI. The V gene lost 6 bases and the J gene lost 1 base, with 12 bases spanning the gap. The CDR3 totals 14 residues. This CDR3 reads CASRPQASNTEAFF. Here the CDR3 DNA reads TGTGCCAGCAGGCCCCAGGCCTCGAACACTGAAGCTTTCTTT.

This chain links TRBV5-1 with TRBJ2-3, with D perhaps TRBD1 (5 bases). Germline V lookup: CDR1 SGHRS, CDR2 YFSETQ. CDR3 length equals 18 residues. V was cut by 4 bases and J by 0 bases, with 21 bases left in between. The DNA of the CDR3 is TGCGCCAGCAGCAAGCAGACAGCTACACTAACTAGCACAGATACGCAGTATTTT. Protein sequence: CASSKQTATLTSTDTQYF.

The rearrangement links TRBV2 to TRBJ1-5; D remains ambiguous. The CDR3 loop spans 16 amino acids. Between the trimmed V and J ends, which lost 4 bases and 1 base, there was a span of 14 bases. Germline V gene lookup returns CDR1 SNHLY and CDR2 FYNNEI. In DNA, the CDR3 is TGTGCCAGCAGTGTATACAGACCTGGGAGCAATCAGCCCCAGCATTTT. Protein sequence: CASSVYRPGSNQPQHF.

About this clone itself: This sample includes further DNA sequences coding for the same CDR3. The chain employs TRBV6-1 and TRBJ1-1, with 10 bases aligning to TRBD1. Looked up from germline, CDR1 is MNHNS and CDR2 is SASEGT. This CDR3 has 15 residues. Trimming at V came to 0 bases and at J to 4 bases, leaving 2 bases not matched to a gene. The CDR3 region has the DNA TGTGCCAGCAGTGAAGCCGGGACAGGGGTCACTGAAGCTTTCTTT. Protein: CASSEAGTGVTEAFF.

In DNA, the CDR3 is TGTGCCAGCAGCTTAGATCAGGGGGCGAGGAATTCACCCCTCCACTTT. This encodes CASSLDQGARNSPLHF. V and J are TRBV11-2 and TRBJ1-6; TRBD1 matches at 8 bases. V gave up 0 bases and J gave up 7 bases; unmatched junction bases: 5. Germline loops: CDR1 SGHAT, CDR2 FQNNGV. The CDR3 is made up of 16 amino acids. Using reference TRBV11-2 and TRBJ1-6 for the parts outside the CDR3, the full variable domain is EAGVAQSPRYKIIEKRQSVAFWCNPISGHATLYWYQQILGQGPKLLIQFQNNGVVDDSQLPKDRFSAERLKGVDSTLKIQPAKLEDSAVYLCASSLDQGARNSPLHFGNGTRLTVT.

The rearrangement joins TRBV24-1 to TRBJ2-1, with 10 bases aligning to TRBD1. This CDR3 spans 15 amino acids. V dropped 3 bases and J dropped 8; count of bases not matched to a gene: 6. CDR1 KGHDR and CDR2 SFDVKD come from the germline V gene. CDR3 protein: CATSDPTGTGDEQFF. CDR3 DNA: TGTGCCACCAGTGATCCCACCGGGACAGGGGATGAGCAGTTCTTC.

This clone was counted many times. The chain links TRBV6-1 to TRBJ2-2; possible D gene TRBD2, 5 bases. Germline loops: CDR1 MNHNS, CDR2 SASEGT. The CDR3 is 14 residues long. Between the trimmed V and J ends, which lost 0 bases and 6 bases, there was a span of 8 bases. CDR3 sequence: CASSEASGAGELFF. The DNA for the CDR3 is TGTGCCAGCAGTGAAGCGTCCGGGGCCGGGGAGCTGTTTTTT.

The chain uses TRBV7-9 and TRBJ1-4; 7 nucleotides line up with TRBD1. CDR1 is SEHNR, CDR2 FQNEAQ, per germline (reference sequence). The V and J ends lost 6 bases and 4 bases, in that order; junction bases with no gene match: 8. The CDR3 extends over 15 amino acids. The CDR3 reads CASRADRDFNEKLFF. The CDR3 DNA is TGTGCCAGCAGAGCCGACAGGGATTTTAATGAAAAACTGTTTTTT.

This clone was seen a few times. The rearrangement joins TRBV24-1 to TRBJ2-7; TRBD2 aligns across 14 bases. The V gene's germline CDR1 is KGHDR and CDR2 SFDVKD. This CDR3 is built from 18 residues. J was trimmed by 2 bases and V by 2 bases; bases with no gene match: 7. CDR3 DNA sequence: TGTGCCACCAGTGATTCCGAGACTAGCGGGAGGGAGCCCTACGAGCAGTACGTC. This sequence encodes CATSDSETSGREPYEQYV.

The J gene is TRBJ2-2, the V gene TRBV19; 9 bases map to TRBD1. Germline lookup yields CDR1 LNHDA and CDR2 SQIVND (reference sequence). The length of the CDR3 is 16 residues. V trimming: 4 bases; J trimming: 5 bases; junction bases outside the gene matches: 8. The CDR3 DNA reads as TGTGCCAGTAGTACGGGACAGGGAGCATTGACCGGGGAGCTGTTTTTT. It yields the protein CASSTGQGALTGELFF.

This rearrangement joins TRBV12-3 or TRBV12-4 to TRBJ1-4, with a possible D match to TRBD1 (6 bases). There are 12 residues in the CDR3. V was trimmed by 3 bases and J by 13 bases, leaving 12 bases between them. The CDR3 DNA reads TGTGCCAGCAGTTTGAGGGGGGAGGGACTGTTTTTT. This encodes CASSLRGEGLFF.

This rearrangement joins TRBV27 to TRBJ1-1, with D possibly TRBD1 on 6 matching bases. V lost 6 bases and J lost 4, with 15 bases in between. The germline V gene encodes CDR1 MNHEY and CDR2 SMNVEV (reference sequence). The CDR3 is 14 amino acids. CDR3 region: CASRNGGAGTEAFF. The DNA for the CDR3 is TGTGCCAGCAGAAACGGGGGGGCTGGCACTGAAGCTTTCTTT.

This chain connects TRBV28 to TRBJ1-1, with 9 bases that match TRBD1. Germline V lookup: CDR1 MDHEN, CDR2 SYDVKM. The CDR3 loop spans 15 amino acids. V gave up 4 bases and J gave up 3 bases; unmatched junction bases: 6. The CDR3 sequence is CASSSLDRGDTEAFF. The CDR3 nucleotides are TGTGCCAGCAGTTCCCTCGACAGGGGGGACACTGAAGCTTTCTTT. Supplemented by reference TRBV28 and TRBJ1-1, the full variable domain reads DVKVTQSSRYLVKRTGEKVFLECVQDMDHENMFWYRQDPGLGLRLIYFSYDVKMKEKGDIPEGYSVSREKKERFSLILESASTNQTSMYLCASSSLDRGDTEAFFGQGTRLTVV.

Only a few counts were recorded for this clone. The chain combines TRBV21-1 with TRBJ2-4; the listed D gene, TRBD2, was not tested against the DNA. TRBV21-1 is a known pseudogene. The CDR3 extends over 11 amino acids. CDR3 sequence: CASTCAYIQYF. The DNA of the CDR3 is TGTGCCAGCACCTGCGCGTACATTCAGTACTTC.

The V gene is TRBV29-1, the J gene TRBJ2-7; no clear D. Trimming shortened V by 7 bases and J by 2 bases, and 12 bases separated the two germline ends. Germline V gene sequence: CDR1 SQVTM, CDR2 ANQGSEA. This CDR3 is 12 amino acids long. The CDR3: CSDSQVTYEQYV. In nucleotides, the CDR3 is TGCAGCGACTCCCAGGTAACCTACGAGCAGTACGTC.

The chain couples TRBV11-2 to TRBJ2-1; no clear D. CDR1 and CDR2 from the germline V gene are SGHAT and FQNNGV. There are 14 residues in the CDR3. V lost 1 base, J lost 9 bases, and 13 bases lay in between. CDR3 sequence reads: CASSLVPASGEQFF. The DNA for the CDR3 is TGTGCCAGCAGCTTAGTCCCAGCATCGGGTGAGCAGTTCTTC.

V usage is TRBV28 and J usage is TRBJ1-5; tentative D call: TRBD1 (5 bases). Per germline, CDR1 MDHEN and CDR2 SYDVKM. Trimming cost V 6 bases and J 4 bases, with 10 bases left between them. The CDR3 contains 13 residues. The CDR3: CASRKGPNQPQHF. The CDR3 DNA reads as TGTGCCAGCAGGAAGGGGCCGAATCAGCCCCAGCATTTT.

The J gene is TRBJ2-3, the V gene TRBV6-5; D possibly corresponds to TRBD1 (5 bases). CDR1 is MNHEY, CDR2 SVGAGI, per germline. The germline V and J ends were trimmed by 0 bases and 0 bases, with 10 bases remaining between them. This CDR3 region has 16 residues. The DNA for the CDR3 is TGTGCCAGCAGTTACTCGATTGGGGCTAGCACAGATACGCAGTATTTT. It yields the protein CASSYSIGASTDTQYF.

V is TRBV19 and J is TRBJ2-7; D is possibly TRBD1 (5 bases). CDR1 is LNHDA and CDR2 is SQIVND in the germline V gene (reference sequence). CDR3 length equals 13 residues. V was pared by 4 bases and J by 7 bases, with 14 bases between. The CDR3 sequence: CASSNRQNGEQYV. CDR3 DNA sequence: TGTGCCAGTAGTAACCGACAGAACGGGGAGCAGTACGTC.

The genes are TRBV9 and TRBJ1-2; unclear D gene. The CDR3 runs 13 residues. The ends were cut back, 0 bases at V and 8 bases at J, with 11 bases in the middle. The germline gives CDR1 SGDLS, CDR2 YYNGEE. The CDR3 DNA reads TGTGCCAGCAGCGTAGCCGGGAGGGAAGGCTACACCTTC. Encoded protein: CASSVAGREGYTF.

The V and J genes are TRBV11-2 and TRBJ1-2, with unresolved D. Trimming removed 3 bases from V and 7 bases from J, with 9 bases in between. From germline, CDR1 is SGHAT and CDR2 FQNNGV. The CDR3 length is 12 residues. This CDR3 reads CASSFGSSGYTF. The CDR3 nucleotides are TGTGCCAGCAGCTTCGGTAGCAGTGGCTACACCTTC.

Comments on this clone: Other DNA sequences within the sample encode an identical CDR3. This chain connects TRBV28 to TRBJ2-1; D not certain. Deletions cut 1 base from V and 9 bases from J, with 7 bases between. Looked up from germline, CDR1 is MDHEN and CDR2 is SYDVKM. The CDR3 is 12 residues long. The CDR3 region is CASSLLGREQFF. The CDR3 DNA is TGTGCCAGCAGTTTATTGGGCCGTGAGCAGTTCTTC.

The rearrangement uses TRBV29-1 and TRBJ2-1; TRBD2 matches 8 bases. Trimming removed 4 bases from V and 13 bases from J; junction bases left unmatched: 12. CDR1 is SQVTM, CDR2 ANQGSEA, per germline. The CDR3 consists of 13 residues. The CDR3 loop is CSVAGTPGLDQFF. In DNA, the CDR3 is TGCAGCGTTGCAGGTACTCCGGGACTAGACCAGTTCTTC.

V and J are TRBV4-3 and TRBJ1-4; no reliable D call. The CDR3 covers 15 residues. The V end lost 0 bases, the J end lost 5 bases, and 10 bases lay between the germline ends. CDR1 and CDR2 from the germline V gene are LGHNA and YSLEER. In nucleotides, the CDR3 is TGCGCCAGCAGCCAAGAGGCGGGGAGGAATGAAAAACTGTTTTTT. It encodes CASSQEAGRNEKLFF.